The 19 T cell receptor beta chains in this list originate from one sample, sequenced in a study of blood T cell repertoires in COVID-19. Here immunoSEQ multiplex PCR was the method, and the copy in TCRdb shows in-frame clones only, minus some. Among some 670,000 clones listed, 85% to 90% were seen once. The specimen sequenced was peripheral blood. These receptors were collected from a woman between 18 and 30 years old with acute or convalescent COVID-19.

The genes are TRBV12-3 or TRBV12-4 and TRBJ1-1; D gene ambiguous. Trimming cost V 1 base and J 11 bases, with 14 bases left between them. This CDR3 region has 13 residues. Here the CDR3 DNA reads TGTGCCAGCAGTTTAGGACCCGGGATGAAGGCTTTCTTT. It encodes CASSLGPGMKAFF.

The V and J genes are TRBV12-5 and TRBJ1-4; D unresolved. The germline V gene encodes CDR1 LGHNT and CDR2 FRNRAP. V lost 0 bases, J lost 7 bases, and 12 bases lay in between. CDR3 size: 15 residues. The CDR3: CASGLVRGTFEKLFF. CDR3 in DNA: TGTGCTAGTGGTTTGGTACGTGGCACCTTTGAAAAACTGTTTTTT.

The gene calls are TRBV5-1 and TRBJ2-1; 9 bases map to TRBD1. The germline V gene has CDR1 SGHRS and CDR2 YFSETQ. This CDR3 has 15 amino acids. V lost 4 bases, J lost 7 bases, and 9 bases stayed unmatched. CDR3 nucleotides: TGCGCCAGCAGCCTGGGGGACAGGGATAGGAATGAGCAGTTCTTC. As protein: CASSLGDRDRNEQFF.

The CDR3 reads CAWSKTVFNEKLFF. CDR3 sequence (DNA): TGTGCCTGGAGTAAGACTGTATTTAATGAAAAACTGTTTTTT. V is TRBV30 and J is TRBJ1-4; D is undetermined. The germline CDR1 and CDR2 sequences are GTSNPN and SVGIG (reference sequence). The CDR3 is made up of 14 amino acids. Trimming shortened V by 2 bases and J by 4 bases, and 11 bases separated the two germline ends. Full variable domain (missing parts from reference TRBV30 and TRBJ1-4): SQTIHQWPATLVQPVGSPLSLECTVEGTSNPNLYWYRQAAGRGLQLLFYSVGIGQISSEVPQNLSASRPQDRQFILSSKKLLLSDSGFYLCAWSKTVFNEKLFFGSGTQLSVL.

The chain recombines TRBV2 with TRBJ1-4; 8 nucleotides match TRBD1. Unmatched junction bases numbered 5, after V lost 3 bases and J lost 5 bases. The germline CDR1 and CDR2 sequences are SNHLY and FYNNEI. The CDR3 extends over 15 amino acids. Here the CDR3 DNA reads TGTGCCAGCAGTGAGGGCGCAGGGGGCAATGAAAAACTGTTTTTT. Translated, it gives CASSEGAGGNEKLFF.

The table lists this clone with a few counts. This chain links TRBV11-1 with TRBJ1-1; 8 nucleotides line up with TRBD1. CDR1 and CDR2 from the germline V gene are SGHAT and FQDESV (reference sequence). V was pared by 3 bases and J by 1 base, with 1 base of the junction left unmatched. The CDR3 is 14 residues long. The CDR3 sequence is CASSFGTGNTEAFF. The CDR3, as DNA: TGTGCCAGCAGCTTTGGGACAGGGAACACTGAAGCTTTCTTT.

J is TRBJ1-3 and V is TRBV5-1; 7 nucleotides match TRBD1. The germline V gene encodes CDR1 SGHRS and CDR2 YFSETQ. Trimming removed 4 bases from V and 1 base from J; junction bases left unmatched: 8. The CDR3 covers 16 residues. The CDR3: CASSKGTVGSGNTIYF. The CDR3 DNA reads TGCGCCAGCAGCAAGGGGACAGTCGGGTCTGGAAACACCATATATTTT. Using reference TRBV5-1 and TRBJ1-3 for the parts outside the CDR3, the full variable domain is KAGVTQTPRYLIKTRGQQVTLSCSPISGHRSVSWYQQTPGQGLQFLFEYFSETQRNKGNFPGRFSGRQFSNSRSEMNVSTLELGDSALYLCASSKGTVGSGNTIYFGEGSWLTVV.

The chain has TRBV28 and TRBJ1-2; TRBD1 matches at 8 bases. V trimming: 3 bases; J trimming: 8 bases; junction bases outside the gene matches: 5. The CDR3 extends over 13 amino acids. Germline loops: CDR1 MDHEN, CDR2 SYDVKM. CDR3 loop: CASSFQGARGYTF. CDR3 DNA: TGTGCCAGCAGTTTCCAGGGGGCGCGAGGCTACACCTTC.

The chain employs TRBV7-2 and TRBJ2-1; possible D gene TRBD2, 5 bases. CDR3 length: 15 amino acids. Germline values: CDR1 SGHTA, CDR2 FQGNSA. V lost 1 base to trimming and J lost 3 bases, with 10 bases between them. The CDR3 DNA reads as TGTGCCAGCAGCTTAGTTTCCGGGGTCTACAATGAGCAGTTCTTC. Encoded protein: CASSLVSGVYNEQFF.

The rearrangement joins TRBV18 to TRBJ2-7; TRBD1 is a possible D gene (7 bases). This CDR3 region has 14 residues. Looked up from germline, CDR1 is KGHSH and CDR2 is LQKENI. Trimming cost V 8 bases and J 3 bases, with 17 bases left between them. The CDR3 spells CASRAGQPYYEQYF. The CDR3 region has the DNA TGTGCCAGCCGGGCGGGACAGCCATACTACGAGCAGTACTTC.

The chain employs TRBV27 and TRBJ2-7; 7 bases agree with TRBD2. The germline V gene has CDR1 MNHEY and CDR2 SMNVEV (reference sequence). The CDR3 has 17 residues. V lost 2 bases to trimming and J lost 0 bases; unmatched junction nucleotides: 10. CDR3 DNA sequence: TGTGCCAGCAGTTTAGTCGCTAGCGGCGCTTCCTCCTACGAGCAGTACTTC. It specifies CASSLVASGASSYEQYF.

The chain employs TRBV19 and TRBJ2-3; 8 bases line up with TRBD1. CDR3 length equals 14 residues. Germline CDR1 LNHDA, CDR2 SQIVND (reference sequence). V was clipped by 3 bases and J by 6 bases; unmatched bases: 5. CDR3 bases: TGTGCCAGTAGTATCGGACAGGGTAGGGATACGCAGTATTTT. Translation gives CASSIGQGRDTQYF.

In regard to this clone: The sample has other DNA sequences that encode this CDR3 too. The CDR3 here is CASSGTGGEQYF. The CDR3 DNA reads as TGTGCCAGCAGTGGGACAGGGGGGGAGCAGTACTTC. V usage is TRBV9 and J usage is TRBJ2-7; 11 bases line up with TRBD1. After removal of 5 bases from V and 7 bases from J, the junction contained 2 bases not matched to a gene. This CDR3 is built from 12 residues. CDR1 and CDR2 from the germline V gene are SGDLS and YYNGEE. The entire variable domain, with the rest obtained from reference TRBV9 and TRBJ2-7, is as follows: DSGVTQTPKHLITATGQRVTLRCSPRSGDLSVYWYQQSLDQGLQFLIQYYNGEERAKGNILERFSAQQFPDLHSELNLSSLELGDSALYFCASSGTGGEQYFGPGTRLTVT.

This rearrangement joins TRBV2 to TRBJ1-1; TRBD1 matches 10 bases. The CDR3 covers 14 residues. Germline V gene data show CDR1 as SNHLY and CDR2 as FYNNEI. J gave up 3 bases and V 5 bases, and 3 bases lay outside the gene matches. The DNA for the CDR3 is TGTGCCAGCAGTTTGACAGGGGGCTACACTGAAGCTTTCTTT. Its protein product is CASSLTGGYTEAFF.

The chain recombines TRBV7-2 with TRBJ2-7; a possible D gene is TRBD2 (6 bases). The CDR3 runs to 13 residues. Looked up from germline, CDR1 is SGHTA and CDR2 is FQGNSA. V lost 2 bases and J lost 1, with 6 bases in between. CDR3 amino acids: CASSLRGSYEQYF. The DNA for the CDR3 is TGTGCCAGCAGCTTACGGGGGTCCTACGAGCAGTACTTC.

Only a few counts were recorded for this clone. The chain joins TRBV11-2 to TRBJ2-1, with D perhaps TRBD2 (6 bases). V shed 4 bases and J shed 8 bases, with 9 bases lying between them. The CDR3 length is 12 residues. CDR1 and CDR2 from the germline V gene are SGHAT and FQNNGV. CDR3: CASSSGGDEQFF. In DNA, the CDR3 is TGTGCCAGCAGCTCCGGCGGGGATGAGCAGTTCTTC.

This clone was counted between two and nine times. The V and J genes are TRBV29-1 and TRBJ1-2, with TRBD1 matching over 8 bases. The junction had 10 bases not matched to a gene; V was cut back by 3 bases and J by 7 bases. The CDR3 covers 14 residues. CDR1 is SQVTM, CDR2 ANQGSEA, per germline. In nucleotides, the CDR3 is TGCAGCGTTGAGCCGACAGGGGTGTTATTTGGCTACACCTTC. Translation: CSVEPTGVLFGYTF. Variable domain in full (rest from reference TRBV29-1 and TRBJ1-2): SAVISQKPSRDICQRGTSLTIQCQVDSQVTMMFWYRQQPGQSLTLIATANQGSEATYESGFVIDKFPISRPNLTFSTLTVSNMSPEDSSIYLCSVEPTGVLFGYTFGSGTRLTVV.

The rearrangement joins TRBV4-1 to TRBJ2-7; 8 bases agree with TRBD1. The CDR3 has 14 amino acids. In germline, CDR1 is MGHRA, CDR2 YSYEKL. After removal of 2 bases from V and 3 bases from J, the junction contained 3 bases not matched to a gene. In DNA form, the CDR3 reads TGCGCCAGCAGCCAACTTGGACAGGGCTACGAGCAGTACTTC. The encoded protein is CASSQLGQGYEQYF.

This clone came up once. The chain couples TRBV24-1 to TRBJ1-1, with 8 bases that match TRBD1. The CDR3 extends over 16 amino acids. V shed 4 bases, J shed 8 bases, and the junction held 14 bases outside the gene matches. The germline V gene encodes CDR1 KGHDR and CDR2 SFDVKD. CDR3 bases: TGTGCCACCAGTGAGTCGTCGACAGGGGATACCCTCGAAGCTTTCTTT. Translated, it gives CATSESSTGDTLEAFF.